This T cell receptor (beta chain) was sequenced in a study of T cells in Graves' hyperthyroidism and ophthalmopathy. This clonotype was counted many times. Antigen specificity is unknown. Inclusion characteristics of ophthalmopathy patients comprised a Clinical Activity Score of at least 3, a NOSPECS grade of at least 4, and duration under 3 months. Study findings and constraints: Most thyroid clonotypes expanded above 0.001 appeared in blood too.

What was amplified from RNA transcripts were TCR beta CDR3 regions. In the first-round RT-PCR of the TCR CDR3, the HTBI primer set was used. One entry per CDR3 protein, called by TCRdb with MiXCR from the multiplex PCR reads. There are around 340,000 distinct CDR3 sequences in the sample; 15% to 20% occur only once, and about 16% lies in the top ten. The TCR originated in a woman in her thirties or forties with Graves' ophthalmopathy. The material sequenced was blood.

The CDR3 nucleotides read TGTGCCACCAGCAGAGCGGGCGGGGAGACCCAGTACTTC. Its translation is CATSRAGGETQYF. This chain joins TRBV15 and TRBJ2-5; D is perhaps TRBD2 (5 bases). This CDR3 has 13 residues. Germline lookup yields CDR1 LNHNV and CDR2 YYDKDF (reference sequence). Deletions cut 1 base from V and 5 bases from J, with 8 bases between.